This TCR beta chain was retrieved from a study of control samples from healthy donors and cancer patients. Germline lookup yields CDR1 SGHTA and CDR2 FQGNSA. Trimming removed 5 bases from V and 7 bases from J, with 14 bases in between. The CDR3 totals 13 residues. Libraries were prepared by immunoSEQ multiplex PCR; TCRdb keeps only in-frame clonotypes and omits some of them. This table has roughly 370,000 clones, about nine tenths appearing once. Sequences were obtained from PBMCs. The TCR sequence derives from a middle-aged man with head and neck cancer. The rearrangement joins TRBV7-2 to TRBJ1-1, with a weak D call TRBD1 (5 bases). This CDR3 is CASSPRGAGEAFF. The CDR3 nucleotides are TGTGCCAGCAGCCCACGTGGGGCCGGTGAAGCTTTCTTT.